This passage covers 7 T cell receptor beta chains from one sample sequenced in a study of shared T cell receptors in the human thymus. Profiling relied on immunoSEQ multiplex PCR, and the TCRdb table lists in-frame clones only, not all of them. The table records 600,000 to 900,000 clones, approximately 85% of them present only once. These data were likewise used in another study, on human thymus T cells.

Sequencing was done on a sample of thymocytes. These receptors all come from a girl in the first two years of life with a congenital heart defect.

The rearrangement uses TRBV19 and TRBJ1-2; D is possibly TRBD1 (6 bases). Trimming took 8 bases from V and 2 from J, leaving 12 bases between them. Germline CDR1 LNHDA, CDR2 SQIVND (reference sequence). The CDR3 is 13 residues long. CDR3 residues: CASDNGTNYGYTF. DNA for the CDR3: TGTGCCAGTGATAACGGGACAAACTATGGCTACACCTTC.

The rearrangement joins TRBV7-9 to TRBJ1-1; 10 bases match TRBD1. Germline assignment: CDR1 SEHNR and CDR2 FQNEAQ (reference sequence). The CDR3 is 15 residues long. V trimming: 5 bases; J trimming: 8 bases; junction bases outside the gene matches: 11. DNA for the CDR3: TGTGCCAGCAGCCCCGAGACAGGGGGCGGTCCCGAAGCTTTCTTT. This gives the protein CASSPETGGGPEAFF.

The J gene is TRBJ2-4, the V gene TRBV15; 7 bases match TRBD1. Germline loops: CDR1 LNHNV, CDR2 YYDKDF (reference sequence). The CDR3 is 18 amino acids. The V gene end was trimmed by 4 bases and the J gene end by 7 bases; junction bases not matched to a gene: 19. The CDR3 coding sequence is TGTGCCACCAGCAACGGGCAAACACAGGGGTCTTCGGGGAACATTCAGTACTTC. It specifies CATSNGQTQGSSGNIQYF.

V usage is TRBV13 and J usage is TRBJ1-4; D not resolved. Per germline, CDR1 PRHDT and CDR2 FYEKMQ (reference sequence). The length of the CDR3 is 14 residues. Trimming left V 0 bases short and J 12 bases short, with 14 bases between. The CDR3 loop reads CASSLGVEEEELFF. The CDR3 bases are TGTGCCAGCAGCTTAGGCGTGGAGGAAGAGGAACTGTTTTTT. The full variable domain, with the rest looked up from reference TRBV13 and TRBJ1-4, is AAGVIQSPRHLIKEKRETATLKCYPIPRHDTVYWYQQGPGQDPQFLISFYEKMQSDKGSIPDRFSAQQFSDYHSELNMSSLELGDSALYFCASSLGVEEEELFFGSGTQLSVL.

The chain employs TRBV10-3 and TRBJ1-1; the match to TRBD1 covers 12 bases. CDR3 length equals 20 residues. The trim removed 7 bases at V and 4 bases at J, leaving 22 bases unmatched. Per the germline V gene, CDR1 is ENHRY and CDR2 is SYGVKD. In nucleotides, the CDR3 is TGTGCCATCACTGAACTTCGGGGACAGGGGGCGAAAATAGAGGGCACTGAAGCTTTCTTT. It translates to CAITELRGQGAKIEGTEAFF.

The V gene is TRBV7-2, the J gene TRBJ2-4, with D perhaps matching TRBD1 (5 bases). CDR1 is SGHTA and CDR2 is FQGNSA in the germline V gene. This CDR3 comprises 14 residues. V shed 1 base and J shed 5 bases, with 9 bases lying between them. CDR3 DNA sequence: TGTGCCAGCAGCTTAGGTCCCAGGGAAAACATTCAGTACTTC. It codes for CASSLGPRENIQYF. The whole variable domain, remainder taken from reference TRBV7-2 and TRBJ2-4, is GAGVSQSPSNKVTEKGKDVELRCDPISGHTALYWYRQSLGQGLEFLIYFQGNSAPDKSGLPSDRFSAERTGGSVSTLTIQRTQQEDSAVYLCASSLGPRENIQYFGAGTRLSVL.

The V call is TRBV4-2, the J call TRBJ2-2, with D possibly matching TRBD1 (5 bases). The V end was cut by 0 bases, the J end by 1 base, with 18 bases between. The CDR3 is 19 residues long. Germline V gives CDR1 LGHNA, CDR2 YNFKEQ. This chain's CDR3 is CASSQEGAGAPLNTGELFF. In DNA, the CDR3 is TGTGCCAGCAGCCAAGAAGGGGCTGGGGCGCCGCTGAACACCGGGGAGCTGTTTTTT.